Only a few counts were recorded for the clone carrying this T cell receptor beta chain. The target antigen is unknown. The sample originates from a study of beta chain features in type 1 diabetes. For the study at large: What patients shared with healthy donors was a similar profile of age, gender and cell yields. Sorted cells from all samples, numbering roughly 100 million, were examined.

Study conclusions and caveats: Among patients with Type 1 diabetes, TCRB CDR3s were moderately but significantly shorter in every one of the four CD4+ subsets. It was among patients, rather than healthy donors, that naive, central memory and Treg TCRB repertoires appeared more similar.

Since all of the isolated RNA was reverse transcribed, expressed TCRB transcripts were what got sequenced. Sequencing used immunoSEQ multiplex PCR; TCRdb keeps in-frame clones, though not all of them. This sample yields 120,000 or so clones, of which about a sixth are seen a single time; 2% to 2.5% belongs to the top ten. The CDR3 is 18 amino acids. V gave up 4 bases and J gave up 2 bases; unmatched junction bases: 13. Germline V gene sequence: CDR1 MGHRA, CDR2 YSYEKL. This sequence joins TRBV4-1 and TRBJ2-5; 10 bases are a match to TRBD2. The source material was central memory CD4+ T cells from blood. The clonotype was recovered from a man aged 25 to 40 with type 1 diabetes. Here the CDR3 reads CASSPQGVAGGRQETQYF. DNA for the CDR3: TGCGCCAGCAGCCCCCAGGGGGTAGCGGGGGGACGACAAGAGACCCAGTACTTC.